Below are 32 T cell receptor beta chains sequenced from a single sample in a study of blood T cell repertoires in COVID-19. Profiling relied on immunoSEQ multiplex PCR, and the TCRdb table lists in-frame clones only, not all of them. Of about 140,000 clones listed, 60% to 80% are singletons. Sequences were obtained from peripheral blood. The receptors stem from a man between 60 and 75 years old who had recovered from COVID-19.

The chain is built from TRBV5-5 and TRBJ2-2, with TRBD1 matching 8 bases. Per germline, CDR1 SGHKS and CDR2 YYEKEE (reference sequence). The CDR3 covers 15 residues. The V and J ends lost 5 bases and 5 bases, in that order; junction bases with no gene match: 8. CDR3 sequence reads: CASRPGTGGTGELFF. CDR3 nucleotides: TGTGCCAGCAGACCAGGGACAGGAGGAACCGGGGAGCTGTTTTTT.

The DNA of the CDR3 is TGCAGCGCCACCCCTCCGGGACAGGGAACAGATACGCAGTATTTT. This codes for CSATPPGQGTDTQYF. The chain couples TRBV29-1 to TRBJ2-3, with 9 bases that match TRBD1. Germline CDR1 SQVTM, CDR2 ANQGSEA. The CDR3 extends over 15 amino acids. The V segment lost 7 bases and the J segment 3 bases; nucleotides outside the gene matches: 11.

The chain joins TRBV19 to TRBJ1-1; tentative D call: TRBD1 (6 bases). The ends were cut back, 7 bases at V and 1 base at J, with 16 bases in the middle. Per the germline V gene, CDR1 is LNHDA and CDR2 is SQIVND (reference sequence). This CDR3 is 15 amino acids long. CDR3 nucleotides: TGTGCCAGTATTCATCCGGGACAAAGGAACACTGAAGCTTTCTTT. As protein: CASIHPGQRNTEAFF.

This clone was counted a single time. The chain recombines TRBV5-6 with TRBJ2-3; 7 bases are a match to TRBD2. V trimming: 1 base; J trimming: 5 bases; junction bases outside the gene matches: 7. Per germline, CDR1 SGHDT and CDR2 YYEEEE. CDR3 size: 15 residues. In DNA form, the CDR3 reads TGTGCCAGCAGCTTGTTGGCGGGAGCGGGAGATACGCAGTATTTT. It yields the protein CASSLLAGAGDTQYF. Based on the CDR3 plus reference TRBV5-6 and TRBJ2-3, the full variable domain is DAGVTQSPTHLIKTRGQQVTLRCSPKSGHDTVSWYQQALGQGPQFIFQYYEEEERQRGNFPDRFSGHQFPNYSSELNVNALLLGDSALYLCASSLLAGAGDTQYFGPGTRLTVL.

V gene TRBV7-9 combines with J gene TRBJ2-6; D not resolved. The CDR3 length is 16 residues. Germline CDR1 reads SEHNR; CDR2 reads FQNEAQ (reference sequence). V was pared by 5 bases and J by 2 bases, with 13 bases between. The CDR3, as DNA: TGTGCCAGCAGCAACCTCCCCAGAACTGGGGCCAACGTCCTGACTTTC. Translating gives CASSNLPRTGANVLTF.

The chain links TRBV24-1 to TRBJ2-3; 7 bases align to TRBD1. V gave up 2 bases and J gave up 0 bases; unmatched junction bases: 4. Looked up from germline, CDR1 is KGHDR and CDR2 is SFDVKD. CDR3 length: 16 residues. DNA for the CDR3: TGTGCCACCAGTGATTCAGGGGACAGAAGCACAGATACGCAGTATTTT. Protein product: CATSDSGDRSTDTQYF.

The chain is built from TRBV4-2 and TRBJ2-6; D unclear. CDR1 is LGHNA and CDR2 is YNFKEQ in the germline V gene. Between the trimmed V and J ends, which lost 1 base and 0 bases, there was a span of 10 bases. The CDR3 consists of 17 residues. CDR3 nucleotides: TGTGCCAGCAGCCAAGCACACGCCTTCTCTGGGGCCAACGTCCTGACTTTC. Encoded protein: CASSQAHAFSGANVLTF.

CDR3: CASSYPGTGRGSPLHF. As DNA, the CDR3 is TGTGCCAGCAGTTACCCAGGGACAGGCAGAGGTTCACCCCTCCACTTT. The V and J genes are TRBV6-2 or TRBV6-3 and TRBJ1-6, with 8 bases matching TRBD1. There are 16 residues in the CDR3. Germline CDR1 and CDR2: MNHEY and SVGEGT. The trim removed 2 bases at V and 9 bases at J, leaving 9 bases unmatched.

The V and J genes are TRBV7-2 and TRBJ2-2; TRBD1 matches 7 bases. This CDR3 region has 16 residues. CDR1 is SGHTA, CDR2 FQGNSA, per germline. V was clipped by 6 bases and J by 4 bases; unmatched bases: 11. The CDR3 DNA is TGTGCCAGCAGGACAGGACAGGTTGGCTTCACCGGGGAGCTGTTTTTT. Amino acid sequence: CASRTGQVGFTGELFF. Full variable domain (remainder filled in from reference TRBV7-2 and TRBJ2-2): GAGVSQSPSNKVTEKGKDVELRCDPISGHTALYWYRQSLGQGLEFLIYFQGNSAPDKSGLPSDRFSAERTGGSVSTLTIQRTQQEDSAVYLCASRTGQVGFTGELFFGEGSRLTVL.

The gene calls are TRBV19 and TRBJ2-1; no clear D gene. Trimming pared 1 base from V and 9 bases from J, leaving 4 bases between. This CDR3 is built from 11 residues. Germline values: CDR1 LNHDA, CDR2 SQIVND (reference sequence). CDR3 protein: CASSIVGEQFF. In DNA, the CDR3 is TGTGCCAGTAGTATAGTCGGTGAGCAGTTCTTC.

The gene calls are TRBV10-3 and TRBJ2-3, with 10 bases identical to TRBD2. V lost 7 bases to trimming and J lost 3 bases; unmatched junction nucleotides: 4. Germline V gene lookup returns CDR1 ENHRY and CDR2 SYGVKD. The CDR3 has 14 amino acids. The CDR3 DNA follows: TGTGCCATCAAGGCTAGCGGGAGTACAGATACGCAGTATTTT. This encodes CAIKASGSTDTQYF.

The chain's CDR3 is CASSLPGQGRPEAFF. The CDR3 bases are TGCGCCAGCAGCTTGCCGGGACAGGGTCGGCCCGAAGCTTTCTTT. The chain employs TRBV5-1 and TRBJ1-1; 9 positions match TRBD1. Germline loops: CDR1 SGHRS, CDR2 YFSETQ. This CDR3 has 15 residues. The ends lost 1 base at V and 8 bases at J; junction bases unmatched: 9.

The rearrangement uses TRBV4-1 and TRBJ2-2, with 8 bases fitting TRBD2. Germline V gene sequence: CDR1 MGHRA, CDR2 YSYEKL. This CDR3 is built from 18 residues. V was clipped by 0 bases and J by 1 base; unmatched bases: 7. The CDR3 DNA reads TGCGCCAGCAGCCAAGATCCAGGACTAGCCATGAACACCGGGGAGCTGTTTTTT. As protein: CASSQDPGLAMNTGELFF.

This chain joins TRBV27 and TRBJ1-1, with 7 bases that match TRBD1. The junction had 6 bases not matched to a gene; V was cut back by 5 bases and J by 0 bases. CDR3 length equals 15 residues. Germline CDR1 reads MNHEY; CDR2 reads SMNVEV (reference sequence). Here the CDR3 reads CASSRRQGMNTEAFF. Written as DNA, the CDR3 is TGTGCCAGCAGTCGACGACAGGGTATGAACACTGAAGCTTTCTTT.

The rearrangement joins TRBV29-1 to TRBJ1-2; 7 bases line up with TRBD1. The CDR3 loop spans 13 amino acids. Germline lookup yields CDR1 SQVTM and CDR2 ANQGSEA. V lost 6 bases to trimming and J lost 8 bases; unmatched junction nucleotides: 12. This CDR3 reads CSVSTTGARGYTF. CDR3 nucleotides: TGCAGCGTCTCAACAACAGGGGCTAGGGGCTACACCTTC. Full variable domain (missing parts from reference TRBV29-1 and TRBJ1-2): SAVISQKPSRDICQRGTSLTIQCQVDSQVTMMFWYRQQPGQSLTLIATANQGSEATYESGFVIDKFPISRPNLTFSTLTVSNMSPEDSSIYLCSVSTTGARGYTFGSGTRLTVV.

The genes are TRBV4-1 and TRBJ2-7, with 7 bases fitting TRBD1. The ends lost 4 bases at V and 5 bases at J; junction bases unmatched: 14. This CDR3 is built from 16 residues. Germline V gene data show CDR1 as MGHRA and CDR2 as YSYEKL. CDR3 bases: TGCGCCAGCAGCCCTTGGACAGGTTCTTCAGCCCACGAGCAGTACTTC. Encoded protein: CASSPWTGSSAHEQYF.

This clone was counted once. V gene TRBV7-2 combines with J gene TRBJ2-1; D is perhaps TRBD1 (6 bases). V lost 7 bases and J lost 1, with 14 bases in between. This CDR3 region has 15 residues. CDR1 and CDR2 (germline): SGHTA, FQGNSA. The CDR3 sequence: CASTPQGVSYNEQFF. The CDR3, as DNA: TGTGCCAGCACCCCACAGGGTGTATCCTACAATGAGCAGTTCTTC.

The gene calls are TRBV7-2 and TRBJ2-7; 9 bases fit TRBD1. This CDR3 is built from 15 residues. V shed 5 bases, J shed 4 bases, and the junction held 9 bases outside the gene matches. CDR1 is SGHTA, CDR2 FQGNSA, per germline. This chain's CDR3 is CASSLGTGNAYEQYF. CDR3 sequence (DNA): TGTGCCAGCAGCCTAGGGACAGGGAATGCTTACGAGCAGTACTTC.

This rearrangement joins TRBV4-3 to TRBJ2-1, with 7 bases fitting TRBD2. In germline, CDR1 is LGHNA, CDR2 YSLEER. With V trimmed by 1 base and J by 4 bases, 7 bases remained unmatched. The CDR3 extends over 16 amino acids. The DNA for the CDR3 is TGCGCCAGCAGCCAAGCCCGAGGCGGGGGATACAATGAGCAGTTCTTC. As protein: CASSQARGGGYNEQFF.

V is TRBV6-2 or TRBV6-3 and J is TRBJ1-2, with 7 bases that match TRBD1. V lost 4 bases, J lost 4 bases, and 12 bases stayed unmatched. This CDR3 spans 16 amino acids. Germline V gene data show CDR1 as MNHEY and CDR2 as SVGEGT. The DNA of the CDR3 is TGTGCCAGCAGTTCCCCACCGGGGGACAGACGCTATGGCTACACCTTC. Translation: CASSSPPGDRRYGYTF.

This chain joins TRBV19 and TRBJ1-4; 8 positions match TRBD1. Per the germline V gene, CDR1 is LNHDA and CDR2 is SQIVND (reference sequence). V was clipped by 5 bases and J by 7 bases; unmatched bases: 9. The CDR3 runs 15 residues. The CDR3 sequence: CASSLRQGLSEKLFF. CDR3 DNA sequence: TGTGCCAGTAGTCTCCGACAGGGGCTTTCTGAAAAACTGTTTTTT.

In its sample, this clone was seen a few times. This sequence joins TRBV3-1 (or the pseudogene TRBV3-2) and TRBJ2-5, with TRBD2 matching over 11 bases. The germline CDR1 and CDR2 sequences are LGHDT and YNNKEL (reference sequence). There are 16 residues in the CDR3. J gave up 5 bases and V 3 bases, and 8 bases lay outside the gene matches. CDR3 in amino acids: CASSQDRLAGPETQYF. The CDR3 DNA follows: TGTGCCAGCAGCCAGGACAGACTAGCGGGACCCGAGACCCAGTACTTC.

This clone was counted a few times. CDR3 region: CASSIKQGDLSGELFF. As DNA, the CDR3 is TGTGCCAGTAGTATTAAACAGGGCGACCTGTCCGGGGAGCTGTTTTTT. The J gene is TRBJ2-2, the V gene TRBV19; maybe TRBD1 (6 bases). The V and J ends lost 3 bases and 6 bases respectively, with 17 bases between them. Germline V gives CDR1 LNHDA, CDR2 SQIVND (reference sequence). The CDR3 totals 16 residues.

This clone appeared a few times. The rearrangement links TRBV27 to TRBJ1-1, with TRBD1 identical over 7 bases. V shed 0 bases, J shed 5 bases, and the junction held 6 bases outside the gene matches. The germline gives CDR1 MNHEY, CDR2 SMNVEV (reference sequence). The CDR3 is 15 residues long. The CDR3 here is CASSLSRQGGTEAFF. Here the CDR3 DNA reads TGTGCCAGCAGTTTATCACGACAGGGAGGTACTGAAGCTTTCTTT.

The CDR3 is CASSLTPRTGELFF. The CDR3 coding sequence is TGTGCCAGCAGCTTAACCCCGAGGACCGGGGAGCTGTTTTTT. The rearrangement links TRBV7-2 to TRBJ2-2; D not certain. CDR3 length: 14 amino acids. Germline CDR1 is SGHTA and CDR2 is FQGNSA. V was shortened by 2 bases and J by 5 bases, with 9 bases between the two germline ends.

As DNA, the CDR3 is TGTGCCAGCAGCCTGGGACAGGCTAGCTCTGGAAACACCATATATTTT. This gives the protein CASSLGQASSGNTIYF. The chain employs TRBV7-9 and TRBJ1-3; 8 nucleotides match TRBD1. The germline V gene has CDR1 SEHNR and CDR2 FQNEAQ (reference sequence). The CDR3 loop spans 16 amino acids. Germline trimming cut 5 bases from V and 0 bases from J; bases unmatched to any gene: 6.

The gene calls are TRBV19 and TRBJ2-7, with D unresolved. The germline V gene encodes CDR1 LNHDA and CDR2 SQIVND (reference sequence). This CDR3 region has 15 residues. The V end was cut by 3 bases, the J end by 6 bases, with 18 bases between. The CDR3 sequence: CASSIWQAGESEQYF. The CDR3 coding sequence is TGTGCCAGTAGTATTTGGCAGGCCGGCGAGTCCGAGCAGTACTTC.

The chain combines TRBV7-2 with TRBJ2-1; TRBD2 is a possible D gene (7 bases). CDR3 length: 17 amino acids. Germline CDR1 and CDR2: SGHTA and FQGNSA. With 3 bases removed from V and 2 bases from J, the gap between germline ends came to 17 bases. The CDR3 DNA is TGTGCCAGCAGCTTCCAAAGGGGGGGAGGGCCCTACAATGAGCAGTTCTTC. This gives the protein CASSFQRGGGPYNEQFF.

The chain combines TRBV3-1 (or the pseudogene TRBV3-2) with TRBJ1-1; D may be TRBD1 (6 bases). The germline V gene encodes CDR1 LGHDT and CDR2 YNNKEL (reference sequence). V was pared by 3 bases and J by 1 base, with 9 bases between. The CDR3 has 14 residues. CDR3 in DNA: TGTGCCAGCAGCCATGCAGGGGAGAACACTGAAGCTTTCTTT. This translates into CASSHAGENTEAFF.

This clone was counted once. CDR3 in amino acids: CASSLDSGRGNEKLFF. CDR3 DNA sequence: TGCGCCAGCAGCTTGGACTCTGGAAGGGGGAATGAAAAACTGTTTTTT. This chain joins TRBV5-1 and TRBJ1-4; maybe TRBD1 (6 bases). The CDR3 is 16 amino acids. Germline-derived CDR1 and CDR2 are SGHRS and YFSETQ. The V end lost 0 bases, the J end lost 5 bases, and 14 bases lay between the germline ends.

The chain has TRBV7-8 and TRBJ2-4, with 7 bases that match TRBD1. Per the germline V gene, CDR1 is SGHVS and CDR2 is FQNEAQ. V lost 7 bases and J lost 2; bases outside the gene matches: 5. This CDR3 contains 14 residues. The CDR3 DNA reads as TGTGCCAGCACCAAGGACAGGTCCAAAAACATTCAGTACTTC. Encoded protein: CASTKDRSKNIQYF.

The chain uses TRBV3-1 (or the pseudogene TRBV3-2) and TRBJ2-5; unclear D gene. V lost 4 bases, J lost 5 bases, and 8 bases lay in between. The length of the CDR3 is 12 residues. Germline V gives CDR1 LGHDT, CDR2 YNNKEL (reference sequence). The CDR3 loop reads CASSLPGETQYF. The DNA of the CDR3 is TGTGCCAGCAGCCTTCCCGGGGAGACCCAGTACTTC.